These 8 T cell receptor beta chains were all obtained from the same sample, sequenced in a study of T cells in Graves' hyperthyroidism and ophthalmopathy (dated by TCRdb to between 2018 and 2021). The library was obtained by multiplex PCR. Sequenced using an Illumina HiSeq 2000. Amplification of TCR beta CDR3 regions was carried out from RNA transcripts. The TCR CDR3 was subjected to a first round of RT-PCR using the HTBI primer set and the Qiagen OneStep RT-PCR kit. In TCRdb, the public reads were trimmed at Q25 with fastp and aligned with MiXCR, with productive beta chains retained. Duplicate CDR3 protein sequences are folded into a single record with the most common DNA and genes. This sample comprises hundreds of thousands of distinct CDR3 sequences, 15% to 20% of them detected only once. 3% to 4.5% of the sample goes to the ten largest clones. The sample was blood. Source of these receptors: a woman aged 25 to 45 with Graves' hyperthyroidism.

The table lists this clonotype with a few counts. V and J are TRBV7-3 and TRBJ2-2; 11 positions agree with TRBD2. The germline V gene has CDR1 SGHTA and CDR2 FQGTGA. V shed 5 bases and J 4 bases; nucleotides not matched to a gene: 3. There are 15 residues in the CDR3. The CDR3 DNA reads as TGTGCCAGCAGCCTCACTAGCGGGGGCACCGGGGAGCTGTTTTTT. Translating gives CASSLTSGGTGELFF. The full variable domain, rest sourced from reference TRBV7-3 and TRBJ2-2, is GAGVSQTPSNKVTEKGKYVELRCDPISGHTALYWYRQSLGQGPEFLIYFQGTGAADDSGLPNDRFFAVRPEGSVSTLKIQRTERGDSAVYLCASSLTSGGTGELFFGEGSRLTVL.

Remarks on this clonotype: A much larger clone lies a single base off, so this may be a read error. The chain joins TRBV6-1 to TRBJ2-7; tentatively, D is TRBD1 (6 bases). This CDR3 is built from 12 residues. CDR1 is MNHNS, CDR2 SASEGT, per germline. In DNA form, the CDR3 reads TGTGCCAGCAGAGCAGGGGCCTACGAGGAGTACTTC. Amino acids: CASRAGAYEEYF.

This clonotype was detected a few times. The chain employs TRBV20-1 and TRBJ2-3; D is undetermined. Germline V lookup: CDR1 DFQATT, CDR2 SNEGSKA (reference sequence). Trimming left V 1 base short and J 2 bases short, with 10 bases between. This CDR3 contains 14 residues. For the CDR3, the DNA is TGCAGTGCTAGAGCTCCCAGCTTCACAGATACGCAGTATTTT. Residues: CSARAPSFTDTQYF.

This clonotype has a count of ten or more. The chain recombines TRBV7-2 with TRBJ2-1, with a possible D match to TRBD2 (5 bases). Germline V gene data show CDR1 as SGHTA and CDR2 as FQGNSA. There are 13 residues in the CDR3. Trimming removed 3 bases at V and 6 bases at J, with 9 bases between. The CDR3 DNA reads as TGTGCCAGCAGCTTTACTAGACTCAATGAGCAGTTCTTC. It is translated as CASSFTRLNEQFF.

This clonotype came up a few times. A much larger clone sits a single nucleotide away, making a read error possible. The chain employs TRBV6-1 and TRBJ1-2; D ambiguous. CDR1 is MNHNS, CDR2 SASEGT, per germline. The CDR3 is 12 residues long. The V and J ends lost 3 bases and 3 bases respectively, with 5 bases between them. The CDR3 protein is CASSDGDYGYTF. CDR3 nucleotide sequence: TGTGCCAGCAGTGATGGGGACTATGGCTACACCTTC.

This clonotype showed up many times. This CDR3 is CASSPTGLAGRYNEQFF. The CDR3, as DNA: TGTGCCAGCAGTCCCACAGGACTAGCGGGACGGTACAATGAGCAGTTCTTC. The chain uses TRBV27 and TRBJ2-1, with TRBD2 matching over 12 bases. Looked up from germline, CDR1 is MNHEY and CDR2 is SMNVEV (reference sequence). Losses at the gene ends were 5 bases for V and 4 bases for J; bases not matched to a gene: 9. This CDR3 has 17 amino acids.

There are many counts of this clonotype. V and J are TRBV2 and TRBJ2-2; TRBD1 might be the D (7 bases). V lost 7 bases and J 1 base, leaving 13 bases between the germline ends. This CDR3 has 15 amino acids. CDR1 and CDR2 (germline): SNHLY, FYNNEI. CDR3 nucleotides: TGTGCCAGCAAAGGGGGGACAGAGAACACCGGGGAGCTGTTTTTT. Its protein product is CASKGGTENTGELFF.

At least ten counts were recorded for this clonotype. The chain carries TRBV20-1 and TRBJ1-2, with TRBD1 identical over 8 bases. The germline gives CDR1 DFQATT, CDR2 SNEGSKA (reference sequence). Trimming took 7 bases from V and 8 from J; bases not matched to a gene: 9. The CDR3 is 12 residues long. CDR3 region: CSVGQGALGYTF. As DNA, the CDR3 is TGCAGTGTTGGCCAGGGGGCCTTAGGCTACACCTTC.